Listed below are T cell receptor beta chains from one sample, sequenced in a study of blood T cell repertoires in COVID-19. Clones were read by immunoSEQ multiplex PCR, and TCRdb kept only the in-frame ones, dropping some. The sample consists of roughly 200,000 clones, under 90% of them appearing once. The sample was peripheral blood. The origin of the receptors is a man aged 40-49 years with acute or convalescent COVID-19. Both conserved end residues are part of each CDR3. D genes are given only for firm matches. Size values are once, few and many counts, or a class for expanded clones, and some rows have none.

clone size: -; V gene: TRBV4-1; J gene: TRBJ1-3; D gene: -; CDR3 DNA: TGCGCCAGCAGCCAAGAGTGGAGCAGGGATGGAAACACCATATATTTT; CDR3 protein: CASSQEWSRDGNTIYF
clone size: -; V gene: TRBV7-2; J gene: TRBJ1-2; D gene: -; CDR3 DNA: TGTGCCAGCAGCTTATCCATCAGGGTAAACTATGGCTACACCTTC; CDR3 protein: CASSLSIRVNYGYTF
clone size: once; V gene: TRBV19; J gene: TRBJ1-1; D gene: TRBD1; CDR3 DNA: TGTGCCAGTAGTACGACAGGGGGGGGAACTGAAGCTTTCTTT; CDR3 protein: CASSTTGGGTEAFF
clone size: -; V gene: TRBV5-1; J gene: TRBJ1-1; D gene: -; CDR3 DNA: TGCGCCAGCAGCCCCGTGTCGGGAAGCACTGAAGCTTTCTTT; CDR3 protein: CASSPVSGSTEAFF
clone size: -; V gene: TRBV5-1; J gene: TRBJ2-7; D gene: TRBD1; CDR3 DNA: TGCGCCAGCAGCTTCAAACCACAGGGGGCGGCCTACGAGCAGTACTTC; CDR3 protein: CASSFKPQGAAYEQYF
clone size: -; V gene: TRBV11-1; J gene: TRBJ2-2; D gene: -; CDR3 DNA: TGTGCCAGCGAGGGGGAACGGGCCGGGGAGCTGTTTTTT; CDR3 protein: CASEGERAGELFF
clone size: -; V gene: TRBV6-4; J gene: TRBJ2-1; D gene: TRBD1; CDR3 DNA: TGTGCCAGCAGTGACTCTGCAGGGGGATACAATGAGCAGTTCTTC; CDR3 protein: CASSDSAGGYNEQFF
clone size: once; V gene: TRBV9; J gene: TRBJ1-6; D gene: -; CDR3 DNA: TGTGCCAGCAGCGCGTCTTTTAATTCACCCCTCCACTTT; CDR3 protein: CASSASFNSPLHF
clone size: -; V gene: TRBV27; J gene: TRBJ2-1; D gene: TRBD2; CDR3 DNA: TGTGCCAGCAGTTTAAGAGGGACTAGCAATTTAGGAAATGAGCAGTTCTTC; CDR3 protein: CASSLRGTSNLGNEQFF
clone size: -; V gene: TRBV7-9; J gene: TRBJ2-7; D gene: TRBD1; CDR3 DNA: TGTGCCAGCAGCTTAGGTCCAGGGGGTCGGTACGAGCAGTACTTC; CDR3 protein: CASSLGPGGRYEQYF
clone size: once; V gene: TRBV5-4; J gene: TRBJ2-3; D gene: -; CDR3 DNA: TGTGCCAGCAGCTTAGGGGGGGCTCGTGCAGATACGCAGTATTTT; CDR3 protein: CASSLGGARADTQYF
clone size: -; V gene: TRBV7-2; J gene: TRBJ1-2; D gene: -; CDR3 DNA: TGTGCCAGCAGCTTAGAATTCAGGGGCTATGGCTACACCTTC; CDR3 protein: CASSLEFRGYGYTF
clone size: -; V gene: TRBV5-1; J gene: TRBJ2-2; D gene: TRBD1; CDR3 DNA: TGCGCCAGCAGCTTGGTCGAGGGGGCAAGGACCGGGGAGCTGTTTTTT; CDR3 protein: CASSLVEGARTGELFF
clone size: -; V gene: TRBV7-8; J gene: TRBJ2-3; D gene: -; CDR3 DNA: TGTGCCAGCAGCTTGTCCGGGATCACAGATACGCAGTATTTT; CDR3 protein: CASSLSGITDTQYF
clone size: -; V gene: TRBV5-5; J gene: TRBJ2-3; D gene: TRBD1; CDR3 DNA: TGTGCCAGCAGCTCGGGTGGGACAGGGTCAGATACGCAGTATTTT; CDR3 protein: CASSSGGTGSDTQYF
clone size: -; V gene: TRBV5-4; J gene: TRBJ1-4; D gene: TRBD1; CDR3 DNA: TGTGCCAGCAGCCGATCTCGGACAGGGGCAAGGGAAAAACTGTTTTTT; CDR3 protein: CASSRSRTGAREKLFF
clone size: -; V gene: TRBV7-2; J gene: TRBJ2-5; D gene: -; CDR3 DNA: TGTGCCAGCAGCTTAGCCTTTTTAGGACAGCTTCAAGAGACCCAGTACTTC; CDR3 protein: CASSLAFLGQLQETQYF
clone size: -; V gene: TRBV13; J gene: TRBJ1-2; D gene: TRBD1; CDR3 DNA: TGTGCCAGCAGCTATACAGGGACAGGGGACGGCTATGGCTACACCTTC; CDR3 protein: CASSYTGTGDGYGYTF
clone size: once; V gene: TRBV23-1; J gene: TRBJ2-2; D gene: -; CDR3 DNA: TGCGCCAGCAGTCCGGGACAATGCACGAACACCGGGGAGCTGTTTTTT; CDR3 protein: CASSPGQCTNTGELFF
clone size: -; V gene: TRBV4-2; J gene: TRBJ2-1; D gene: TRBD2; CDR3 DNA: TGTGCCAGCAGCCAACTAGGGAATAGCGGGGGGGCCTACAATGAGCAGTTCTTC; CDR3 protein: CASSQLGNSGGAYNEQFF
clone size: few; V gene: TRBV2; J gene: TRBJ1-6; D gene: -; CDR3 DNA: TGTGCCAGCAGTACAACAGGAACTCCCCTCCACTTT; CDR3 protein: CASSTTGTPLHF
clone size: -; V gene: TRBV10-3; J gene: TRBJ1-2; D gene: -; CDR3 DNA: TGTGCCATCAGTGAGGGGGGGGTCGGCTATGGCTACACCTTC; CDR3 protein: CAISEGGVGYGYTF
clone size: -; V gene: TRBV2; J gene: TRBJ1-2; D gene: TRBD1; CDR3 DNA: TGTGCCAGCATTAGACAGGGGGCTTTCCTTACCTATGGCTACACCTTC; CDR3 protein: CASIRQGAFLTYGYTF
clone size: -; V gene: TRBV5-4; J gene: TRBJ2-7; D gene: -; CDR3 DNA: TGTGCCAGCGGTGAGGATGCCGCAGATAGCTCCTACGAGCAGTACTTC; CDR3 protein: CASGEDAADSSYEQYF
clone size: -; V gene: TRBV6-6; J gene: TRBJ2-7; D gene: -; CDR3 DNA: TGTGCCAGCTCCCCAGGGACATACAATTACGAGCAGTACTTC; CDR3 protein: CASSPGTYNYEQYF
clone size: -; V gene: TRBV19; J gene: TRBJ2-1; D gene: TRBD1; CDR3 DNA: TGTGCCAGTAGTATTGACAGGGTTTTCGATGAGCAGTTCTTC; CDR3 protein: CASSIDRVFDEQFF
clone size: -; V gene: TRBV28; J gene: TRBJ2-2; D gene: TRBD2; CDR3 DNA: TGTGCCAGCAGTACGAAGCGGGGGGGCCTTACCGGGGAGCTGTTTTTT; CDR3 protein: CASSTKRGGLTGELFF
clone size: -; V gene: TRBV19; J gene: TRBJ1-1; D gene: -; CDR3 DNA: TGTGCCAGTACCCTAGGGAGGCAGGACCACACTGAAGCTTTCTTT; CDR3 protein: CASTLGRQDHTEAFF
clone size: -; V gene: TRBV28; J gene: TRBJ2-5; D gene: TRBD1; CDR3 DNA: TGTGCCAGCTCCCCCAGGACAGGGGTCGCCCTTTTGATAGAGACCCAGTACTTC; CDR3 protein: CASSPRTGVALLIETQYF
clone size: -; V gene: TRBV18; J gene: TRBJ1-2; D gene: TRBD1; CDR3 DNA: TGTGCCAGCTCACCGGGACAGGGAAATGGCTACACCTTC; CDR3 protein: CASSPGQGNGYTF
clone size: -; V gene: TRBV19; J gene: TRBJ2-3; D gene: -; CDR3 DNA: TGTGCCATTCGGGCCCTGGGAGCAGATACGCAGTATTTT; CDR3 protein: CAIRALGADTQYF
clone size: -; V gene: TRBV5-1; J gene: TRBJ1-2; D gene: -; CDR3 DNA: TGCGCCAGCAGCTTGGATTCAGGGGTCTATGGCTACACCTTC; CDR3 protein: CASSLDSGVYGYTF
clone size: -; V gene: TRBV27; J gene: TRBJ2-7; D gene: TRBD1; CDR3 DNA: TGTGCCAGCAGTCAACAGGGGATCCCCTACGAGCAGTACTTC; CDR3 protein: CASSQQGIPYEQYF
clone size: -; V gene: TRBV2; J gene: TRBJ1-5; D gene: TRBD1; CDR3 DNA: TGTGCCAGCAGTGACGGGACAGGAGTTTATCAGCCCCAGCATTTT; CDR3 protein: CASSDGTGVYQPQHF
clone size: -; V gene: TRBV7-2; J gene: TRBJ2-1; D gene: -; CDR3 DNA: TGTGCCAGCAGCTTCACCAGCAGGGCTCCCAATGAGCAGTTCTTC; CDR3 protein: CASSFTSRAPNEQFF
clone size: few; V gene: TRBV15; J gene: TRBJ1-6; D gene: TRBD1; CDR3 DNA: TGTGCCACCAGCAGAGATTGGACAGGGGGTGGAGATTCACCCCTCCACTTT; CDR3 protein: CATSRDWTGGGDSPLHF
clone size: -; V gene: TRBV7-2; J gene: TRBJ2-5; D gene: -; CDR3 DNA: TGTGCCAGCACCCGGGGCGGGGAAGAGACCCAGTACTTC; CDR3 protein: CASTRGGEETQYF
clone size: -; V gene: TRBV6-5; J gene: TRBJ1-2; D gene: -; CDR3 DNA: TGTGCCAGCAGTTCATCACAGGGTCCGGCGTATGGCTACACCTTC; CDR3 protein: CASSSSQGPAYGYTF
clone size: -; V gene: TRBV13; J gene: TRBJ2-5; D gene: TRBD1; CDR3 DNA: TGTGCCAGCAGCGCGTACACAGGGGGAGGAGAGACCCAGTACTTC; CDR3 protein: CASSAYTGGGETQYF
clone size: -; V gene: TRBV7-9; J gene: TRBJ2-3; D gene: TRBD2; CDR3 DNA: TGTGCCACCCGGACTAGCGGGCTGAGCACAGATACGCAGTATTTT; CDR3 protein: CATRTSGLSTDTQYF
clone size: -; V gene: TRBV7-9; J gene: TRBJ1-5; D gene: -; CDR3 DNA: TGTGCCAGCAGCCCATCGGGGGGCTCTCAGCCCCAGCATTTT; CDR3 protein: CASSPSGGSQPQHF
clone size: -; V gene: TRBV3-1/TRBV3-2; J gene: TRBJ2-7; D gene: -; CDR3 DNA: TGTGCCAGCAGCCAACGAAACAGGAACACCTACGAGCAGTACTTC; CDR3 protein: CASSQRNRNTYEQYF
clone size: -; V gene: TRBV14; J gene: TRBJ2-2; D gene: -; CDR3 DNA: TGTGCCAGCAGCCAAGCCGGACACCCGAACACCGGGGAGCTGTTTTTT; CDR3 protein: CASSQAGHPNTGELFF
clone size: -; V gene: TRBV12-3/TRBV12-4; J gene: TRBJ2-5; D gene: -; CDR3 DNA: TGTGCCAGCAGTTTACTTGAGACCCAGTACTTC; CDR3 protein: CASSLLETQYF
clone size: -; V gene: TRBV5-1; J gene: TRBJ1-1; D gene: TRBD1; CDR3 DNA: TGCGCCAGCAGCTTGGAGGGGACAGGGCTGAACACTGAAGCTTTCTTT; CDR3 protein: CASSLEGTGLNTEAFF
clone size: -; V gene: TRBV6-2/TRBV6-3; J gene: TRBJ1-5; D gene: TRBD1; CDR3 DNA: TGTGCCAGCAGTTACTTCGGACAGGACGATCAGCCCCAGCATTTT; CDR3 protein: CASSYFGQDDQPQHF
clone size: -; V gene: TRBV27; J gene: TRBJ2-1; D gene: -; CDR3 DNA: TGTGCCAGCAGTCCCCTGGGGAGCCTTGTGGACAATGAGCAGTTCTTC; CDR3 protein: CASSPLGSLVDNEQFF
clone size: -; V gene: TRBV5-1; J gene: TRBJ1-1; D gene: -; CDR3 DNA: TGCGCCAGCAGCAGGTCCGGGACTCCTAACACTGAAGCTTTCTTT; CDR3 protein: CASSRSGTPNTEAFF
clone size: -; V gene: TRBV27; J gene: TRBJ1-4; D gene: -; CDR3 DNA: TGTGCCAGCAGTACCCGAGCGGGGGTTAATGAAAAACTGTTTTTT; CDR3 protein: CASSTRAGVNEKLFF
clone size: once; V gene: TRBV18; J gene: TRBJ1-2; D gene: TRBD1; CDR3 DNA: TGTGCCAGCTCACTTGGGACAGAGACTAACTATGGCTACACCTTC; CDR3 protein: CASSLGTETNYGYTF
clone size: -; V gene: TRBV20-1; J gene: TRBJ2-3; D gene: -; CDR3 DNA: TGCAGTGCTAGTAACGGGGATGAGGCCACAGATACGCAGTATTTT; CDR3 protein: CSASNGDEATDTQYF
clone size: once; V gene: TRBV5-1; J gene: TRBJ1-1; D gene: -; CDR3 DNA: TGCGCCAGCAGCTTTCGTAGCGGGGAGGGGGGCACTGAAGCTTTCTTT; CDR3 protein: CASSFRSGEGGTEAFF
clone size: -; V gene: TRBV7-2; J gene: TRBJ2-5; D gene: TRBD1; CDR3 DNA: TGTGCCAGCAGCTCGAGACAGGGAAGTTTACAAGAGACCCAGTACTTC; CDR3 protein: CASSSRQGSLQETQYF
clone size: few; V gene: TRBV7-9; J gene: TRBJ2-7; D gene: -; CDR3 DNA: TGTGCCAGCAGCTCGCCCTCCGACCAGGGGATAGGCTCCTACGAGCAGTACTTC; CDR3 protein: CASSSPSDQGIGSYEQYF
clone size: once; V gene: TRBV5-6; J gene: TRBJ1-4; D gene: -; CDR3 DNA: TGTGCCAGCAGTCCCGACGGGGAGAATGAAAAACTGTTTTTT; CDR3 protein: CASSPDGENEKLFF